The 9 T cell receptor beta chains presented below share a single source sample, sequenced in a study of beta chain features in type 1 diabetes. Their antigens are not known. Whole-study results and caveats: Shorter TCRB CDR3s, moderately but significantly so, marked every one of the four CD4+ subsets in Type 1 diabetes patients.

Every bit of the isolated RNA underwent reverse transcription, so sequencing read expressed TCRB transcripts. Here immunoSEQ multiplex PCR was the method, and the copy in TCRdb shows in-frame clones only, minus some. The sample holds 300,000 to 350,000 clones, over 7% seen once. Sequenced sample: central memory CD4+ T cells from blood. Every receptor here comes from a man aged 30 to 39 with type 1 diabetes.

The chain combines TRBV9 with TRBJ2-5; D is unresolved. With 0 bases removed from V and 0 bases from J, the gap between germline ends came to 6 bases. The CDR3 runs 14 residues. Germline CDR1 and CDR2: SGDLS and YYNGEE. The CDR3 DNA follows: TGTGCCAGCAGCGTAGAGCCAGACCAAGAGACCCAGTACTTC. Translated, it gives CASSVEPDQETQYF.

The chain couples TRBV18 to TRBJ1-1; D is unresolved. The V end was cut by 2 bases, the J end by 0 bases, with 7 bases between. The CDR3 extends over 14 amino acids. CDR1 KGHSH and CDR2 LQKENI come from the germline V gene. CDR3: CASSPNSLNTEAFF. The CDR3 DNA sequence: TGTGCCAGCTCACCAAACAGTTTGAACACTGAAGCTTTCTTT.

This clone has at least ten counts. The chain links TRBV28 to TRBJ1-2; 8 bases match TRBD1. The CDR3 is 13 amino acids. V was pared by 4 bases and J by 3 bases, with 1 base of the junction left unmatched. The V gene's germline CDR1 is MDHEN and CDR2 SYDVKM. CDR3 sequence reads: CASSWGQDYGYTF. The CDR3 DNA reads TGTGCCAGCAGTTGGGGACAGGACTATGGCTACACCTTC.

The gene calls are TRBV11-2 and TRBJ2-3; D is ambiguous. Trimming shortened V by 0 bases and J by 2 bases, and 12 bases separated the two germline ends. Germline V gene sequence: CDR1 SGHAT, CDR2 FQNNGV. CDR3 length: 16 residues. The CDR3 DNA is TGTGCCAGCAGCTTAGATTTGGGTCCCTACACAGATACGCAGTATTTT. It yields the protein CASSLDLGPYTDTQYF.

V and J are TRBV7-2 and TRBJ2-3; 8 nucleotides line up with TRBD2. The trim removed 5 bases at V and 4 bases at J, leaving 11 bases unmatched. Germline V CDR1 and CDR2: SGHTA, FQGNSA. This CDR3 comprises 16 residues. CDR3 loop: CASSPPGGGKSDTQYF. The DNA for the CDR3 is TGTGCCAGCAGCCCCCCAGGCGGGGGGAAGTCAGATACGCAGTATTTT. Based on the CDR3 plus reference TRBV7-2 and TRBJ2-3, the full variable domain is GAGVSQSPSNKVTEKGKDVELRCDPISGHTALYWYRQSLGQGLEFLIYFQGNSAPDKSGLPSDRFSAERTGGSVSTLTIQRTQQEDSAVYLCASSPPGGGKSDTQYFGPGTRLTVL.

This clone showed up just a few times. The chain is built from TRBV11-2 and TRBJ2-3; D gene uncertain. Germline V CDR1 and CDR2: SGHAT, FQNNGV. The CDR3 sequence is 14 residues long. Trimming took 8 bases from V and 6 from J, leaving 18 bases between them. The CDR3 spells CASSLRFPRDTQYF. CDR3 sequence (DNA): TGTGCCAGCTCCCTTAGGTTCCCACGGGATACGCAGTATTTT. The complete variable domain, with remaining parts taken from reference TRBV11-2 and TRBJ2-3, reads EAGVAQSPRYKIIEKRQSVAFWCNPISGHATLYWYQQILGQGPKLLIQFQNNGVVDDSQLPKDRFSAERLKGVDSTLKIQPAKLEDSAVYLCASSLRFPRDTQYFGPGTRLTVL.

This clone was seen only a few times. The chain combines TRBV18 with TRBJ1-2; D gene uncertain. Germline CDR1 KGHSH, CDR2 LQKENI. Trimming removed 4 bases from V and 8 bases from J, with 11 bases in between. CDR3 length equals 12 residues. The CDR3 nucleotides read TGTGCCAGCTCACTCGGGAACGAAGGCTACACCTTC. As protein: CASSLGNEGYTF.

The chain is built from TRBV11-2 and TRBJ2-5; 8 bases are a match to TRBD2. The CDR3 runs to 19 residues. V lost 5 bases, J lost 7 bases, and 24 bases stayed unmatched. Germline-derived CDR1 and CDR2 are SGHAT and FQNNGV. The CDR3 DNA is TGTGCCAGCAGCCTCACGGGTCAGGCGGGGGGATCGATGGTTTTGACCCAGTACTTC. It translates to CASSLTGQAGGSMVLTQYF.

The rearrangement uses TRBV2 and TRBJ2-1, with a possible D match to TRBD1 (6 bases). V lost 6 bases and J 8 bases, leaving 11 bases between the germline ends. Germline CDR1 SNHLY, CDR2 FYNNEI. CDR3 size: 12 residues. Here the CDR3 reads CASRVDSHEQFF. CDR3 nucleotide sequence: TGTGCCAGCAGAGTGGACAGCCATGAGCAGTTCTTC.